This T cell receptor (beta chain) originates from a study of T cells after yellow fever vaccination. CDR1 and CDR2 from the germline V gene are LGHDT and YNNKEL (reference sequence). There are 12 residues in the CDR3. V shed 4 bases and J shed 7 bases, with 10 bases lying between them. TCRdb processed the 5' RACE reads anew with MiXCR; each CDR3 protein has one entry. The table lists approximately 510,000 distinct CDR3 sequences, 20% to 25% of them singletons. The chain has TRBV3-1 and TRBJ2-5, with D perhaps TRBD2 (6 bases). This sample comprised PBMCs, obtained less than 25 days after the first yellow fever vaccination. The sequence was obtained from a man between 18 and 35 years old who received the YFV17D yellow fever vaccine. CDR3 in DNA: TGTGCCAGCAGCCGGGGGGAAGGGACCCAGTACTTC. It codes for CASSRGEGTQYF.